What follows describes a single T cell receptor beta chain. Patients affected by ophthalmopathy presented a Clinical Activity Score of at least 3, a NOSPECS grade of at least 4, and disease duration below 3 months. Germline CDR1 is LGHNA and CDR2 is YNFKEQ. The ends lost 8 bases at V and 1 base at J; junction bases unmatched: 8. The CDR3 is 15 amino acids. The data belong to a study of T cells in Graves' hyperthyroidism and ophthalmopathy. TCR beta CDR3 regions were amplified from RNA. HTBI primers were the set used in a first-round RT-PCR of the TCR CDR3. MiXCR was run by TCRdb on the multiplex PCR reads, yielding one entry per CDR3 protein. The repertoire holds 550,000 to 600,000 distinct CDR3 sequences, with approximately 14% as singletons.

Sequenced: blood. The V and J genes are TRBV4-2 and TRBJ2-3; 8 positions match TRBD2. This receptor was taken from a young woman with Graves' ophthalmopathy. The CDR3 DNA sequence: TGTGCCAGCGAACGGGGTAGCGGGGGCACAGATACGCAGTATTTT. The encoded protein is CASERGSGGTDTQYF.